This TCR beta chain was captured by sequencing in a study of shared clonotypes between healthy human individuals (TCRdb year 2020). The study in broad terms: A few men and a couple of women, aged 18 to 49 years, made up the cohort. For each donor, three plates each were used for CD4 naive and CD4 memory, two plates were used for CD8 naive, and one plate was used for CD8 memory. To estimate repertoire size and how much clonotype sharing occurs between individuals, the study deeply sequenced the blood TCR repertoires of 4 to 6 healthy adults. To increase sequencing depth and limit assay-specific biases, different laboratories used diverse techniques to prepare libraries and sequence TCR repertoires. Each donor's leukapheresis produced roughly between roughly 0.94 and 9.5 billion PBMCs. Findings and caveats that apply to the study as a whole: Rarefaction of sorted-subset datasets indicated incomplete sequencing despite the large sequencing depth. Naive subsets generally had larger estimated clonotype richness than memory subsets did. When a handful of donors were compared, the shared fraction of clonotypes was 5% to 6.5% for naive CD4, over 3% for naive CD8, 2.3% for memory CD4, and roughly 0.4% for memory CD8. Higher generation probabilities were observed for clonotypes shared by all four sorted-subset donors than for non-shared clonotypes. Sampling was restricted to blood, and TCR repertoires in tissues likely differ from the TCR repertoires found in blood. The genetic and exposure-history diversity represented was limited by the small number of donors. Based on pairwise subsampling, the degree of clonotype sharing among donors was expected to be affected by sequencing depth.

The cysteine opens and the phenylalanine closes a CDR3 of 15 amino acids. Only the CDR3 DNA is retained, 45 bases long and in frame from the first base. CDR1 and CDR2 are read off the germline V gene (reference sequence) as SGHAT and FQDESV. Trimming costs V 1 base and J 4 bases, and their ends lie 8 bases apart. The count of this clone is one. Its antigen is unknown. There are no base qualities to consult, and no much larger clone falls within one base. Donors were healthy HIV-negative adults with no recently reported acute infections or vaccinations. Every donor was a Caucasian adult residing in Nashville, Tennessee, USA. Magnetic negative selection was used to enrich CD4+ T cells, after which naive cells were positively selected on CD45RA and the negative fraction became the memory subset. Blood was collected by leukapheresis, and PBMCs were isolated by Ficoll-Histopaque density gradient centrifugation and then cryopreserved in liquid nitrogen vapor phase. Analytical flow cytometry was used to check the purity and quantity of every magnetically sorted T cell population. Genomic DNA was isolated from each sorted fraction and quantified by UV absorbance on a Nanodrop 2000c.

Using the deep immunoSEQ assay, TCR CDR3 regions were amplified from genomic DNA by multiplex PCR. Genomic DNA extracted from each cell subset was distributed evenly over all wells of several immunoSEQ 96-well plates, and each plate served as one replicate. Each replicate PCR for sorted subsets received approximately 220 ng genomic DNA, equal to about 30,000 T cell genomes. Purified libraries were quantified with a Qubit 3.0 fluorometer, sized on a Bioanalyzer 2100, and re-quantified with the KAPA Library Quantification kit. Every immunoSEQ 96-well plate was sequenced on a separate single-read 150-cycle Illumina NextSeq 550 flow cell. Processing in the source paper ran as follows. Because only junctional sequences without quality scores were contained in the immunoSEQ output, filtering matching that applied to full-length reads could not be performed. To assign V/J genes and CDR3, sequences were annotated using PyIR, a Python wrapper for IgBLAST v1.9, with IMGT germline references. Reads were filtered out if the reads had weak V/J assignments (E-value above 1e-6), no CDR3, stop codons, out-of-frame junctions, or ambiguous translated residues. V3J clonotypes were defined as sequences sharing the same inferred V gene, J gene, and CDR3 amino acid sequence. Percentage overlap between repertoires was calculated by dividing the number of shared unique clonotypes by the size of the smaller repertoire. RTK rarefaction, the Chao1 estimator, and Recon v2.1 estimates of unobserved clonotypes were used to assess repertoire richness. For all TCRbeta clonotypes obtained by the gDNA method from a handful of donors, generation probabilities were computed with OLGA. What TCRdb holds here is the immuneACCESS table cut down to in-frame rearrangements. Part of the clones is not present; checked against another copy, under half of the missing clones reflect an unresolved V gene, and the others are unexplained. The DNA gave D and trimming, while V, J and clone size come from that table. The sample table contains hundreds of thousands of clones; only one count was recorded for about 96% of them. Of the sample, about 0.057% falls within the top ten clones.

This chain joins TRBV11-1 to TRBJ2-6; possibly the D gene is TRBD2, per 6 matching bases. The clonotype originates from a woman in her twenties or thirties in good health. Sequences were obtained from naive CD4+ T cells sorted from blood. The sample's cell subset or site label is to be understood as: CD45RA+ positively selected. The CDR3 has the sequence CASSLGGDGANVLTF. The nucleotides read TGTGCCAGCAGCTTAGGGGGGGACGGGGCCAACGTCCTGACTTTC.